A selection of T cell receptor beta chains follows, all from one sample in a study of read filtering for tumor transcriptome and immune sequencing. TCRdb ran MiXCR on the reads and lists one entry per CDR3 protein. Of approximately 24,000 distinct CDR3 sequences in the sample, 22% were seen once. The specimen sequenced was a population of CD138-negative cells sorted from bone marrow. These receptors were collected from a donor over 35 with multiple myeloma. Each CDR3 is given with its conserved first and last residue.

v_gene,j_gene,len,CDR3aa
TRBV10-3,TRBJ2-5,15,CAISEASGDHETQYF
TRBV5-8,TRBJ2-3,15,CASSLEGEPSDTQYF
TRBV2,TRBJ2-5,14,CASKEGSNQEPQNF
TRBV12-3/TRBV12-4,TRBJ1-1,13,CASSLKGGTEAFF
TRBV5-4,TRBJ2-1,16,CASSLWRGQTYNEQFF
TRBV5-1,TRBJ1-4,13,CASSLGQSEKLFF
TRBV12-3/TRBV12-4,TRBJ1-4,14,CASSYDRGDEKLYF
TRBV20-1,TRBJ2-5,11,CSGNRQETQYF
TRBV20-1,TRBJ2-1,14,CSALPRTGENEQFF
TRBV7-3,TRBJ2-1,16,CASSSLRGANYNEQFF
TRBV6-5,TRBJ2-7,14,CASSYSRRSYEQYF
TRBV30,TRBJ2-3,12,CAWSVPPDTQYF
TRBV7-9,TRBJ1-6,14,CASSAGRNNSPLHF
TRBV19,TRBJ1-1,15,CASSAETGLNTEAFF
TRBV29-1,TRBJ2-1,19,CSAEGRASGGAWSYNEQFF
TRBV20-1,TRBJ2-6,16,CSAPRLTVSGANVLTF
TRBV27,TRBJ1-1,15,CASSLFSGSPSEAFF
TRBV6-1,TRBJ1-2,15,CASSEQASSFYGYTF
TRBV7-2,TRBJ2-1,15,CASSQTSGGALEQFF
TRBV2,TRBJ1-1,14,CASSLQGADTEAFF
TRBV20-1,TRBJ2-7,13,CSARDSFAYEQYF
TRBV5-4,TRBJ2-1,12,CASSLWGNEQFF
TRBV4-2,TRBJ2-7,15,CACSQERSGAYEQYF
TRBV29-1,TRBJ2-5,13,CSVGSLAEETQYF
TRBV6-6,TRBJ1-1,12,CASSYLQGPTPF
TRBV20-1,TRBJ2-3,13,CSARLGSGDTQYF
TRBV7-2,TRBJ2-1,20,CASSTPGQGAYQSSYNEQFF
TRBV28,TRBJ2-5,13,CASSFQGYETQYF
TRBV20-1,TRBJ1-4,14,CSASPGTGDEKLFF
TRBV20-1,TRBJ2-5,15,CSARDRLAGGETQYF
TRBV6-1,TRBJ2-5,14,CASTSGRHQETQYF
TRBV6-1,TRBJ1-4,14,CASRTRPGNEKLFF
TRBV5-4,TRBJ1-2,14,CASSSGHRWGGYTF
TRBV20-1,TRBJ2-7,14,CSARGSGDFYEQYF
TRBV20-1,TRBJ1-4,16,CSAQIQGDATNEKLFF
TRBV28,TRBJ1-1,15,CASSPWRTGDTEAFF
TRBV20-1,TRBJ2-1,12,CSAASGGSEQFF